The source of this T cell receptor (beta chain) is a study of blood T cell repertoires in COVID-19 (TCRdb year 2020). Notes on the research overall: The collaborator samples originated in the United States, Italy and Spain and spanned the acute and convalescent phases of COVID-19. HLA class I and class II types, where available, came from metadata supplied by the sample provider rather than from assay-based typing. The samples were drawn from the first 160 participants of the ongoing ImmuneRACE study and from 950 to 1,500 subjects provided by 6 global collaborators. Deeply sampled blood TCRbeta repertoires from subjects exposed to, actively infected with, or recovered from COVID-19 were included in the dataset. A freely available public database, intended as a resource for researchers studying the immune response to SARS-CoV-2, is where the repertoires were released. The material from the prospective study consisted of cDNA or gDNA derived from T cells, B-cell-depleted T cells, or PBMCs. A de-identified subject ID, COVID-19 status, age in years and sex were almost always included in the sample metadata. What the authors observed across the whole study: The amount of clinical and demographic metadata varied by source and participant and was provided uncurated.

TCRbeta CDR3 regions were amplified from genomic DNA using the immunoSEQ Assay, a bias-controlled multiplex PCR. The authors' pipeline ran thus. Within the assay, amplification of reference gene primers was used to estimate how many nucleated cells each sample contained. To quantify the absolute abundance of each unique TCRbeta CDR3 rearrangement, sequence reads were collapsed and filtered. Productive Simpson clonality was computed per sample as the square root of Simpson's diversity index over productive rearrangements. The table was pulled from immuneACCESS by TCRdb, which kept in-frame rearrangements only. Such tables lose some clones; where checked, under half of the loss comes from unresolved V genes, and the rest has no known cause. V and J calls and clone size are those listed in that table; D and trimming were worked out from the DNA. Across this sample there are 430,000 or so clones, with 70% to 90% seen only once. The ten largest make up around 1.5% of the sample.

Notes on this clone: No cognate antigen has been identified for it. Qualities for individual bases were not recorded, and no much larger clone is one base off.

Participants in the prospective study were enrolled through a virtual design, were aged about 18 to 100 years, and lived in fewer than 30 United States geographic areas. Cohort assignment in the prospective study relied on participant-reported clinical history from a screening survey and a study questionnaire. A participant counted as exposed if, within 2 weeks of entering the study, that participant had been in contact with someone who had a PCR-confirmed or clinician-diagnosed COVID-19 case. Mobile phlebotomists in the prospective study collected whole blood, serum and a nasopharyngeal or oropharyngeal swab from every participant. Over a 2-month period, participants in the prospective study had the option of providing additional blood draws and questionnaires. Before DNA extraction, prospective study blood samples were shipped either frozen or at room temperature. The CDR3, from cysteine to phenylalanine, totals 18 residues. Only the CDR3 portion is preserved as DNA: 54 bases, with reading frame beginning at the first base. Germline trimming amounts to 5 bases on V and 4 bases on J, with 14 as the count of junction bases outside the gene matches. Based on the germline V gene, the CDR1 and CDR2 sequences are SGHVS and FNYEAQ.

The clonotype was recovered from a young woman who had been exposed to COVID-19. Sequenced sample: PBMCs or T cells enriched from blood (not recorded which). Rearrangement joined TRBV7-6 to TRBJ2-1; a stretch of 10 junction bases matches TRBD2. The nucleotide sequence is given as TGTGCCAGCAGCCTCGTGCTAGCGGGGGCCCCGAATTACAATGAGCAGTTCTTC. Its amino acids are CASSLVLAGAPNYNEQFF. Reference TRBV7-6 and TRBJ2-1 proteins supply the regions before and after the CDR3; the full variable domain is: GAGVSQSPRYKVTKRGQDVALRCDPISGHVSLYWYRQALGQGPEFLTYFNYEAQQDKSGLPNDRFSAERPEGSISTLTIQRTEQRDSAMYRCASSLVLAGAPNYNEQFFGPGTRLTVL.